This TCR beta chain derives from a study of blood T cell repertoires in COVID-19. Study at large: Sites in the United States, Italy and Spain provided acute and convalescent COVID-19 samples.

Original handling: Amplifying reference gene primers gave estimates of nucleated cell counts. Sequencing was performed with immunoSEQ multiplex PCR; in TCRdb, only in-frame clones are kept and a portion is missing. That table is the source of V, J and clone size, and D and trimming were worked out from the DNA. The table lists approximately 210,000 clones, 81% of them singletons, with about 8.9% in the top ten. Germline CDR1 and CDR2: SGHTA and FQGTGA. The V end lost 0 bases, the J end lost 10 bases, and 13 bases lay between the germline ends. The CDR3 has 15 amino acids. The TCR was taken from a woman aged 45-59 years with acute COVID-19. The chain joins TRBV7-3 to TRBJ1-6; D not certain. Sequencing was carried out using PBMCs or T cells enriched from blood (not recorded which). CDR3 coding DNA: TGTGCCAGCAGCTTAACCCGTCCTGGGCAATCACCCCTCCACTTT. As protein: CASSLTRPGQSPLHF.